The 18 T cell receptor beta chains below all came from one sample that was sequenced in a study of T cell changes during pregnancy in multiple sclerosis. The method was immunoSEQ multiplex PCR; TCRdb's version includes in-frame clones alone and lacks a portion of them. The profile shows tens of thousands of clones, 75% to 90% of them singletons. This material consisted of CD4+ T cells from peripheral blood mononuclear cells, taken in the first trimester of pregnancy. These receptors originate from a female donor in good health, enrolled as a control in a pregnancy study.

This sequence joins TRBV5-6 and TRBJ2-5; the D gene is possibly TRBD1 (7 bases). This CDR3 has 16 residues. Trimming pared 1 base from V and 2 bases from J, leaving 15 bases between. Germline-derived CDR1 and CDR2 are SGHDT and YYEEEE. The CDR3 region is CASSLSGAGGQETQYF. Here the CDR3 DNA reads TGTGCCAGCAGCTTGTCCGGCGCAGGGGGGCAAGAGACCCAGTACTTC.

J is TRBJ1-4 and V is TRBV19; 8 nucleotides line up with TRBD1. The CDR3 runs 15 residues. V shed 6 bases and J 4 bases; nucleotides not matched to a gene: 7. Germline V gives CDR1 LNHDA, CDR2 SQIVND (reference sequence). The CDR3 spells CASSPAGQVNEKLFF. In nucleotides, the CDR3 is TGTGCCAGTAGCCCCGCGGGACAGGTTAATGAAAAACTGTTTTTT.

V is TRBV19 and J is TRBJ2-7, with TRBD2 identical over 9 bases. Germline V lookup: CDR1 LNHDA, CDR2 SQIVND (reference sequence). The V gene end was trimmed by 6 bases and the J gene end by 4 bases; junction bases not matched to a gene: 7. The CDR3 is 14 residues long. The CDR3 protein is CASRRSGRSYEQYF. CDR3 sequence (DNA): TGTGCCAGTAGAAGAAGCGGGAGGTCATACGAGCAGTACTTC.

The chain uses TRBV10-2 and TRBJ2-1; 9 nucleotides line up with TRBD2. The J segment lost 2 bases and the V segment lost 3 bases, leaving 20 bases of the junction unmatched. The CDR3 is 21 residues long. Germline V gene data show CDR1 as WSHSY and CDR2 as SAAADI. CDR3 DNA sequence: TGCGCCAGCAGTGATTTGTTAAGACAGGAGAAGAGCGGGAGGCCCTACAATGAGCAGTTCTTC. As protein: CASSDLLRQEKSGRPYNEQFF.

The CDR3 is CASSPSVTGVNSPLHF. CDR3 in DNA: TGTGCCAGCTCACCATCTGTGACAGGGGTCAATTCACCCCTCCACTTT. The chain carries TRBV18 and TRBJ1-6; 8 bases align to TRBD1. CDR3 length equals 16 residues. Germline trimming cut 2 bases from V and 7 bases from J; bases unmatched to any gene: 7. Germline V gene lookup returns CDR1 KGHSH and CDR2 LQKENI. Drawing the rest from reference TRBV18 and TRBJ1-6, the complete variable domain is NAGVMQNPRHLVRRRGQEARLRCSPMKGHSHVYWYRQLPEEGLKFMVYLQKENIIDESGMPKERFSAEFPKEGPSILRIQQVVRGDSAAYFCASSPSVTGVNSPLHFGNGTRLTVT.

The chain has TRBV6-5 and TRBJ2-2; the match to TRBD2 covers 11 bases. Trimming cost V 7 bases and J 6 bases; bases outside gene matches: 7. The germline V gene encodes CDR1 MNHEY and CDR2 SVGAGI. This CDR3 contains 15 residues. The CDR3 is CASTVTSGSPGELFF. The CDR3 coding sequence is TGTGCCAGCACCGTAACTAGCGGGAGCCCCGGGGAGCTGTTTTTT.

This clone was detected once. The genes are TRBV5-1 and TRBJ1-6; TRBD1 matches at 7 bases. The germline gives CDR1 SGHRS, CDR2 YFSETQ. The CDR3 has 14 residues. V dropped 2 bases and J dropped 6; count of bases not matched to a gene: 2. CDR3 in amino acids: CASSLQGRNSPLHF. DNA of the CDR3: TGCGCCAGCAGCTTACAGGGGCGTAATTCACCCCTCCACTTT.

The rearrangement links TRBV4-1 to TRBJ2-5; D may be TRBD1 (6 bases). The CDR3 is made up of 13 amino acids. Trimming shortened V by 1 base and J by 9 bases, and 12 bases separated the two germline ends. Germline CDR1 MGHRA, CDR2 YSYEKL. CDR3 in amino acids: CASSQVQGLAQYF. CDR3 bases: TGCGCCAGCAGCCAAGTACAGGGCCTGGCCCAGTACTTC.

This chain uses TRBV18 with TRBJ2-3, with 13 nucleotides matching TRBD2. Germline V gene lookup returns CDR1 KGHSH and CDR2 LQKENI. The ends lost 3 bases at V and 2 bases at J; junction bases unmatched: 5. This CDR3 is 17 amino acids long. The DNA for the CDR3 is TGTGCCAGCTCACCCCTACTAGCGGGAGGGCCCACAGATACGCAGTATTTT. Amino acids: CASSPLLAGGPTDTQYF.

The CDR3 nucleotides read TGCGCCAGCAGCCAAGAAGGGCGGGGAACCGGGGAGCTGTTTTTT. It codes for CASSQEGRGTGELFF. J is TRBJ2-2 and V is TRBV4-3, with D maybe TRBD2 (6 bases). CDR1 and CDR2 from the germline V gene are LGHNA and YSLEER. V lost 0 bases, J lost 5 bases, and 10 bases lay in between. This CDR3 region has 15 residues.

This clone occurred once. V is TRBV5-1 and J is TRBJ1-6; D may be TRBD1 (5 bases). V dropped 3 bases and J dropped 7 bases, with 11 bases sitting between them. Germline CDR1 and CDR2: SGHRS and YFSETQ. There are 14 residues in the CDR3. The DNA of the CDR3 is TGCGCCAGCAGCTCAGGGTTAGACAATTCACCCCTCCACTTT. It is translated as CASSSGLDNSPLHF. Looking up the rest from reference TRBV5-1 and TRBJ1-6 gives the full variable domain: KAGVTQTPRYLIKTRGQQVTLSCSPISGHRSVSWYQQTPGQGLQFLFEYFSETQRNKGNFPGRFSGRQFSNSRSEMNVSTLELGDSALYLCASSSGLDNSPLHFGNGTRLTVT.

The chain employs TRBV4-1 and TRBJ1-6; 9 bases line up with TRBD1. This CDR3 comprises 16 residues. The germline gives CDR1 MGHRA, CDR2 YSYEKL. V dropped 3 bases and J dropped 10; count of bases not matched to a gene: 10. DNA of the CDR3: TGCGCCAGCAGCCATGGGCCCGGGACAGGGCACTCACCCCTCCACTTT. It encodes CASSHGPGTGHSPLHF.

This sequence joins TRBV19 and TRBJ1-1, with 9 nucleotides matching TRBD1. The CDR3 contains 15 residues. Germline V gives CDR1 LNHDA, CDR2 SQIVND (reference sequence). The V gene end was trimmed by 4 bases and the J gene end by 4 bases; junction bases not matched to a gene: 7. The CDR3 reads CASSKRTGEGTEAFF. The CDR3 DNA follows: TGTGCCAGTAGTAAACGGACAGGGGAAGGCACTGAAGCTTTCTTT.

This clone was counted between two and nine times. No DNA is shown, since the ends of the CDR3 on it are uncertain; the CDR3 is the one TCRdb lists. J is TRBJ2-2 and V is TRBV25-1; the table's D call of TRBD1 was not tested on the DNA. The CDR3 is made up of 16 amino acids, end residues included. Germline lookup yields CDR1 MGHDK and CDR2 SYGVNS. The CDR3 sequence is CASSTSDRGGTGELFF.

The genes are TRBV5-1 and TRBJ2-5; 7 positions match TRBD1. This CDR3 contains 15 residues. The germline gives CDR1 SGHRS, CDR2 YFSETQ. J was trimmed by 10 bases and V by 0 bases; bases with no gene match: 12. The CDR3: CASSLGQGLARDQYF. CDR3 coding DNA: TGCGCCAGCAGCTTGGGACAGGGCTTAGCCAGGGACCAGTACTTC.

This clone has a single count. The chain joins TRBV7-9 to TRBJ1-1; 8 bases align to TRBD1. CDR1 SEHNR and CDR2 FQNEAQ come from the germline V gene (reference sequence). Germline trimming cut 5 bases from V and 5 bases from J; bases unmatched to any gene: 7. The CDR3 runs to 14 residues. DNA of the CDR3: TGTGCCAGCAGCCCAAGGACAGGGAATACTGAAGCTTTCTTT. It is translated as CASSPRTGNTEAFF.

The chain carries TRBV4-2 and TRBJ1-1; D gene ambiguous. Germline CDR1 and CDR2: LGHNA and YNFKEQ. The CDR3 consists of 13 residues. Between the trimmed V and J ends, which lost 0 bases and 5 bases, there was a span of 7 bases. The CDR3 here is CASSQEPRTEAFF. DNA of the CDR3: TGTGCCAGCAGCCAAGAGCCCCGGACTGAAGCTTTCTTT.

J is TRBJ1-2 and V is TRBV30; perhaps TRBD1 as D (6 bases). The ends were cut back, 5 bases at V and 8 bases at J, with 24 bases in the middle. Germline-derived CDR1 and CDR2 are GTSNPN and SVGIG (reference sequence). CDR3 size: 15 residues. The CDR3 nucleotides read TGTGCCTGGTACTCCGGGACATTTCTTGGTGGAGGCTACACCTTC. Its translation: CAWYSGTFLGGGYTF.